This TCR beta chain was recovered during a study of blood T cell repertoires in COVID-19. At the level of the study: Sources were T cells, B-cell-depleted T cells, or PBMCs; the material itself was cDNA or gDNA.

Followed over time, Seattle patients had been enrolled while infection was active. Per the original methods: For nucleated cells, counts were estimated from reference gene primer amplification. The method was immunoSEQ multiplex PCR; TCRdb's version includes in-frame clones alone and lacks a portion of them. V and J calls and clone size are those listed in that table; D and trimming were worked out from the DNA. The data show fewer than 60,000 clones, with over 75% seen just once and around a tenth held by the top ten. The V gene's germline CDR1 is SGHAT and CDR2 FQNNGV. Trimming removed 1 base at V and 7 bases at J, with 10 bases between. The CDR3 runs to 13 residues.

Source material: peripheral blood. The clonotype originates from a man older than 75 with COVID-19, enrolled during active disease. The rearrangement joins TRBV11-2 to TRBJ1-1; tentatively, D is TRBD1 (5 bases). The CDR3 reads CASSLVQAGEAFF. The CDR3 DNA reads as TGTGCCAGCAGCTTAGTACAGGCCGGTGAAGCTTTCTTT.